This T cell receptor (beta chain) was recorded in a study of PD-1 blockade in classical Hodgkin lymphoma. Germline lookup yields CDR1 SNHLY and CDR2 FYNNEI. The CDR3 is 15 residues long. In the case of this clone: Mismatch with germline at one junction end may stem from a read error.

Brentuximab vedotin exposure varied, and every patient relapsed after autologous stem cell transplantation. Some clones are missing from TCRdb's copy, which holds only in-frame ones; the method was immunoSEQ multiplex PCR. The sample consists of about 12,000 clones, around 92% of them appearing once. The starting material was peripheral blood mononuclear cells (PBMCs), obtained at baseline. The chain joins TRBV2 to TRBJ1-3; D gene ambiguous. The sequence was collected from a human donor with classical Hodgkin lymphoma. Here the CDR3 DNA reads TGTACCAGCAGGAGCGGGATATTCTCTGGAAACACCATATATTTT. It specifies CTSRSGIFSGNTIYF. The variable domain in full, with the rest retrieved from reference TRBV2 and TRBJ1-3, is EPEVTQTPSHQVTQMGQEVILRCVPISNHLYFYWYRQILGQKVEFLVSFYNNEISEKSEIFDDQFSVERPDGSNFTLKIRSTKLEDSAMYFCTSRSGIFSGNTIYFGEGSWLTVV.